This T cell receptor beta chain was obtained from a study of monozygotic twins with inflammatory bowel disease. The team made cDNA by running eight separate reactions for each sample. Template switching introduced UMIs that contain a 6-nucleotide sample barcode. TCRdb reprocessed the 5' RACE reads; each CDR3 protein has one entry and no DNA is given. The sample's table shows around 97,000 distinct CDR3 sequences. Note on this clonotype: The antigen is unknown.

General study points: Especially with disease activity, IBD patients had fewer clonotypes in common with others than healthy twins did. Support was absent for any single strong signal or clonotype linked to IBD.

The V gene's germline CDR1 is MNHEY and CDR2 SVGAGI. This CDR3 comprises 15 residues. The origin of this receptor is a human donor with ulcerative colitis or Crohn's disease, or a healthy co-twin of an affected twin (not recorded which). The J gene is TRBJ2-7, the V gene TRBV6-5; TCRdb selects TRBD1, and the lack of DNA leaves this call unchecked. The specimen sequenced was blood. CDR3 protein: CASSYQTGVSYEQYF.